The 32 T cell receptor beta chains below all came from one sample that was sequenced in a study of blood T cell repertoires in COVID-19. Method: immunoSEQ multiplex PCR; TCRdb's copy keeps in-frame clones and lacks some. The table lists 130,000 to 150,000 clones, 70% to 90% of them singletons. The sample comprised peripheral blood. The receptors were gathered from a woman aged 55 to 70 with COVID-19, enrolled during active disease.

This clone has only one observation. The chain couples TRBV3-1 (or the pseudogene TRBV3-2) to TRBJ2-7, with D perhaps TRBD1 (5 bases). The V gene lost 6 bases and the J gene lost 3 bases, with 15 bases spanning the gap. The CDR3 runs to 14 residues. Germline assignment: CDR1 LGHDT and CDR2 YNNKEL (reference sequence). The CDR3 sequence: CASSPWGSRYEQYF. CDR3 coding DNA: TGTGCCAGCAGTCCCTGGGGCTCCCGCTACGAGCAGTACTTC.

V usage is TRBV11-2 and J usage is TRBJ1-1; 9 bases map to TRBD1. After removal of 5 bases from V and 7 bases from J, the junction contained 11 bases not matched to a gene. The CDR3 covers 15 residues. CDR1 is SGHAT, CDR2 FQNNGV, per germline. The chain's CDR3 is CASSPPGTGRSEAFF. Written as DNA, the CDR3 is TGTGCCAGCAGCCCCCCCGGGACAGGGAGAAGTGAAGCTTTCTTT.

The V call is TRBV7-9, the J call TRBJ1-6; a weak D match, TRBD1 (6 bases). The CDR3 length is 15 residues. In germline, CDR1 is SEHNR, CDR2 FQNEAQ (reference sequence). Trimming shortened V by 3 bases and J by 7 bases, and 13 bases separated the two germline ends. The CDR3 DNA follows: TGTGCCAGCAGCTTTCTCGGGACAAGAAATTCACCCCTCCACTTT. Protein sequence: CASSFLGTRNSPLHF.

The chain links TRBV11-3 to TRBJ2-5, with a tentative D call TRBD1 (5 bases). CDR1 SGHNT and CDR2 YENEEA come from the germline V gene. V lost 3 bases and J 0 bases, leaving 11 bases between the germline ends. This CDR3 has 15 residues. CDR3 sequence: CASSLGRFNQETQYF. DNA of the CDR3: TGTGCCAGCAGCTTGGGGCGTTTTAACCAAGAGACCCAGTACTTC.

Remarks on this clone: In the same sample, other DNA sequences code for this CDR3. This chain connects TRBV6-4 to TRBJ2-5, with TRBD1 identical over 7 bases. CDR1 and CDR2 (germline): MRHNA, SNTAGT. This CDR3 contains 13 residues. V shed 5 bases, J shed 5 bases, and the junction held 5 bases outside the gene matches. The CDR3 sequence: CASSRQGGETQYF. DNA for the CDR3: TGTGCCAGCAGTCGACAGGGTGGGGAGACCCAGTACTTC.

The chain has TRBV11-2 and TRBJ2-7; D gene uncertain. CDR3 length: 14 residues. Trimming cost V 4 bases and J 0 bases, with 10 bases left between them. From germline, CDR1 is SGHAT and CDR2 FQNNGV. In nucleotides, the CDR3 is TGTGCCAGCAGCTCCCACAGAAACTCCTACGAGCAGTACTTC. It specifies CASSSHRNSYEQYF.

The gene calls are TRBV14 and TRBJ1-2; no reliable D call. The germline V gene has CDR1 SGHDN and CDR2 FVKESK. V gave up 6 bases and J gave up 8 bases, with 16 bases separating them. CDR3 length: 13 residues. The CDR3 sequence: CASRRGPEEGYTF. The DNA for the CDR3 is TGTGCCAGCAGACGTGGACCGGAGGAAGGCTACACCTTC.

V and J are TRBV5-1 and TRBJ2-5, with 9 nucleotides matching TRBD2. The V segment lost 4 bases and the J segment 2 bases; nucleotides outside the gene matches: 9. Germline loops: CDR1 SGHRS, CDR2 YFSETQ. The CDR3 consists of 16 residues. The CDR3 sequence is CASSRQTSGRQETQYF. The CDR3 region has the DNA TGCGCCAGCAGCCGTCAGACTAGCGGCCGTCAAGAGACCCAGTACTTC.

This rearrangement joins TRBV29-1 to TRBJ1-1, with D perhaps TRBD1 (5 bases). The CDR3 contains 12 residues. Germline V gene lookup returns CDR1 SQVTM and CDR2 ANQGSEA. The germline V and J ends were trimmed by 4 bases and 8 bases, with 14 bases remaining between them. Here the CDR3 reads CSVGQPSGEAFF. The CDR3 bases are TGCAGCGTTGGACAGCCGAGCGGGGAAGCTTTCTTT.

The CDR3 DNA reads as TGTGCCAGCAGCCACGGGACAGGGTCTGGAAACACCATATATTTT. As protein: CASSHGTGSGNTIYF. The chain has TRBV5-4 and TRBJ1-3, with 9 positions matching TRBD1. Unmatched junction bases numbered 3, after V lost 4 bases and J lost 1 base. The CDR3 totals 15 residues. Germline V gene data show CDR1 as SGHNT and CDR2 as YYREEE (reference sequence).

This clone was observed a handful of times. The chain combines TRBV6-2 or TRBV6-3 with TRBJ1-6, with TRBD1 as a possible D gene (5 bases). Trimming left V 3 bases short and J 9 bases short, with 9 bases between. This CDR3 comprises 13 residues. The V gene's germline CDR1 is MNHEY and CDR2 SVGEGT. The CDR3 here is CASSYMGGSPLHF. In DNA, the CDR3 is TGTGCCAGCAGTTATATGGGGGGTTCACCCCTCCACTTT.

To note about this clone: The sample carries other DNA sequences with the same CDR3. The rearrangement links TRBV27 to TRBJ1-2; TRBD1 agrees at 8 bases. CDR1 and CDR2 (germline): MNHEY, SMNVEV (reference sequence). Losses at the gene ends were 6 bases for V and 6 bases for J; bases not matched to a gene: 6. The length of the CDR3 is 13 residues. The CDR3 coding sequence is TGTGCCAGCAGCCAAGGACAGGGTGATGGCTACACCTTC. It encodes CASSQGQGDGYTF.

The chain couples TRBV2 to TRBJ2-6; TRBD2 aligns across 11 bases. Germline assignment: CDR1 SNHLY and CDR2 FYNNEI. The V and J ends lost 4 bases and 3 bases, in that order; junction bases with no gene match: 2. The CDR3 totals 16 residues. In DNA, the CDR3 is TGTGCCAGCAGTGGACTAGCGGGGTTTGGGGCCAACGTCCTGACTTTC. Translation gives CASSGLAGFGANVLTF.

V gene TRBV27 combines with J gene TRBJ1-5; possibly TRBD1 for D (5 bases). The CDR3 covers 16 residues. V was trimmed by 4 bases and J by 4 bases, leaving 17 bases between them. Germline V gives CDR1 MNHEY, CDR2 SMNVEV (reference sequence). The CDR3 spells CASSSPLRGENQPQHF. CDR3 nucleotide sequence: TGTGCCAGCAGTTCTCCCCTTAGGGGTGAAAATCAGCCCCAGCATTTT.

The V gene is TRBV30, the J gene TRBJ2-5; 8 nucleotides align to TRBD2. Germline CDR1 is GTSNPN and CDR2 is SVGIG (reference sequence). This CDR3 has 12 residues. V gave up 8 bases and J gave up 6 bases; unmatched junction bases: 8. Here the CDR3 DNA reads TGTGCCCTCGCGGGGGGCCGAAAGACCCAGTACTTC. Protein: CALAGGRKTQYF. The variable domain in full, with the rest retrieved from reference TRBV30 and TRBJ2-5, is SQTIHQWPATLVQPVGSPLSLECTVEGTSNPNLYWYRQAAGRGLQLLFYSVGIGQISSEVPQNLSASRPQDRQFILSSKKLLLSDSGFYLCALAGGRKTQYFGPGTRLLVL.

CDR3 bases: TGTGCCATCAGTGGACAGGGGAGATACGGGGAGCTGTTTTTT. Translated, it gives CAISGQGRYGELFF. The V gene is TRBV10-3, the J gene TRBJ2-2; 8 nucleotides align to TRBD1. The CDR3 is 14 residues long. V gave up 4 bases and J gave up 7 bases; unmatched junction bases: 5. Germline-derived CDR1 and CDR2 are ENHRY and SYGVKD.

The chain combines TRBV5-4 with TRBJ2-1, with TRBD1 identical over 8 bases. The V and J ends lost 4 bases and 3 bases, in that order; junction bases with no gene match: 12. Germline loops: CDR1 SGHNT, CDR2 YYREEE (reference sequence). This CDR3 is 17 amino acids long. CDR3 coding DNA: TGTGCCAGCAGCCCCTTGGGCAGGGGGCCTCTCTACAATGAGCAGTTCTTC. This encodes CASSPLGRGPLYNEQFF. The complete variable domain, with remaining parts taken from reference TRBV5-4 and TRBJ2-1, reads ETGVTQSPTHLIKTRGQQVTLRCSSQSGHNTVSWYQQALGQGPQFIFQYYREEENGRGNFPPRFSGLQFPNYSSELNVNALELDDSALYLCASSPLGRGPLYNEQFFGPGTRLTVL.

The V gene is TRBV5-1, the J gene TRBJ2-5, with TRBD1 matching 8 bases. J gave up 2 bases and V 0 bases, and 9 bases lay outside the gene matches. This CDR3 has 17 amino acids. Germline values: CDR1 SGHRS, CDR2 YFSETQ. CDR3 nucleotide sequence: TGCGCCAGCAGCTTGGAAGGGCAGGGGGCCGATCAAGAGACCCAGTACTTC. Residues: CASSLEGQGADQETQYF.

The rearrangement links TRBV19 to TRBJ1-5; the D gene is possibly TRBD1 (6 bases). Germline V gives CDR1 LNHDA, CDR2 SQIVND (reference sequence). V was shortened by 3 bases and J by 2 bases, with 20 bases between the two germline ends. This CDR3 has 18 amino acids. The CDR3 is CASSITGTTLGGNQPQHF. As DNA, the CDR3 is TGTGCCAGTAGTATTACCGGGACAACCTTGGGCGGCAATCAGCCCCAGCATTTT.

V gene TRBV6-5 combines with J gene TRBJ1-1; possibly TRBD1 for D (5 bases). This CDR3 has 14 amino acids. Trimming took 6 bases from V and 4 from J, leaving 15 bases between them. Germline V gives CDR1 MNHEY, CDR2 SVGAGI. The DNA for the CDR3 is TGTGCCAGCAGCACTGACAGCTGGAGCACTGAAGCTTTCTTT. Translating it yields CASSTDSWSTEAFF.

This clone occurred once. The chain uses TRBV9 and TRBJ2-7; 8 bases match TRBD1. V lost 2 bases, J lost 4 bases, and 14 bases stayed unmatched. The CDR3 length is 17 residues. Germline V gives CDR1 SGDLS, CDR2 YYNGEE. The CDR3 is CASSVEKGTGDLYEQYF. The CDR3 nucleotides are TGTGCCAGCAGCGTCGAAAAGGGGACAGGTGACCTATACGAGCAGTACTTC.

The chain combines TRBV15 with TRBJ2-6; 9 nucleotides align to TRBD1. Germline trimming cut 3 bases from V and 14 bases from J; bases unmatched to any gene: 5. CDR1 and CDR2 (germline): LNHNV, YYDKDF (reference sequence). The CDR3 loop spans 13 amino acids. For the CDR3, the DNA is TGTGCCACCAGCAGGGAAACAGGGGGCTTCCTGACTTTC. Protein: CATSRETGGFLTF.

This clone was recorded once. The V and J genes are TRBV19 and TRBJ2-5, with D possibly TRBD1 on 6 matching bases. Trimming removed 7 bases at V and 4 bases at J, with 13 bases between. The germline V gene encodes CDR1 LNHDA and CDR2 SQIVND (reference sequence). The CDR3 has 13 amino acids. CDR3 nucleotide sequence: TGTGCCAGTACCCCAGGGGCAGGAGAGACCCAGTACTTC. It codes for CASTPGAGETQYF.

The chain recombines TRBV9 with TRBJ1-4; TRBD1 matches at 8 bases. The V gene end was trimmed by 0 bases and the J gene end by 8 bases; junction bases not matched to a gene: 3. In germline, CDR1 is SGDLS, CDR2 YYNGEE. The CDR3 has 14 amino acids. CDR3: CASSVEAGGEKLFF. As DNA, the CDR3 is TGTGCCAGCAGCGTAGAGGCAGGGGGCGAAAAACTGTTTTTT.

The chain links TRBV5-1 to TRBJ1-1; D may be TRBD1 (6 bases). This CDR3 has 15 amino acids. Germline V CDR1 and CDR2: SGHRS, YFSETQ. V was shortened by 4 bases and J by 5 bases, with 18 bases between the two germline ends. This CDR3 reads CASSHSQGGGTEAFF. The DNA of the CDR3 is TGCGCCAGCAGCCATTCACAGGGTGGAGGTACTGAAGCTTTCTTT. Drawing the rest from reference TRBV5-1 and TRBJ1-1, the complete variable domain is KAGVTQTPRYLIKTRGQQVTLSCSPISGHRSVSWYQQTPGQGLQFLFEYFSETQRNKGNFPGRFSGRQFSNSRSEMNVSTLELGDSALYLCASSHSQGGGTEAFFGQGTRLTVV.

The chain uses TRBV5-8 and TRBJ1-1, with a tentative D call TRBD1 (6 bases). Germline CDR1 SGHTS, CDR2 YDEGEE. The CDR3 runs to 14 residues. The V end was cut by 1 base, the J end by 4 bases, with 11 bases between. CDR3 sequence reads: CASSLFRGPTEAFF. DNA of the CDR3: TGTGCCAGCAGCTTGTTCAGGGGACCCACTGAAGCTTTCTTT. Filled out from reference TRBV5-8 and TRBJ1-1, the complete variable domain reads EAGVTQSPTHLIKTRGQQATLRCSPISGHTSVYWYQQALGLGLQFLLWYDEGEERNRGNFPPRFSGRQFPNYSSELNVNALELEDSALYLCASSLFRGPTEAFFGQGTRLTVV.

This clone was seen a single time. CDR3 DNA: TGTGCCAGCAGCTTTCGGAGGGGCGCCACAGATACGCAGTATTTT. Translated, it gives CASSFRRGATDTQYF. The rearrangement joins TRBV5-5 to TRBJ2-3, with a weak D call TRBD2 (6 bases). Germline CDR1 and CDR2: SGHKS and YYEKEE (reference sequence). V lost 2 bases and J 2 bases, leaving 12 bases between the germline ends. This CDR3 has 15 residues.

The J gene is TRBJ2-3, the V gene TRBV7-8; 13 bases match TRBD2. From germline, CDR1 is SGHVS and CDR2 FQNEAQ. The CDR3 covers 20 residues. V gave up 3 bases and J gave up 0 bases; unmatched junction bases: 12. The CDR3 DNA reads TGTGCCAGCAGCTTGAGGCAGAAGACTAGCGGGGGGATGAGCACAGATACGCAGTATTTT. It translates to CASSLRQKTSGGMSTDTQYF.

This rearrangement joins TRBV6-5 to TRBJ2-7, with 8 bases aligning to TRBD2. V shed 4 bases and J 2 bases; nucleotides not matched to a gene: 7. The CDR3 covers 15 residues. Germline V lookup: CDR1 MNHEY, CDR2 SVGAGI. The CDR3 DNA reads TGTGCCAGCAGTTTTCATAGCGGGAATGCCTACGAGCAGTACTTC. Translation gives CASSFHSGNAYEQYF.

This sequence joins TRBV19 and TRBJ1-2, with TRBD1 matching over 7 bases. V trimming: 1 base; J trimming: 3 bases; junction bases outside the gene matches: 2. The CDR3 covers 14 residues. Germline V gene sequence: CDR1 LNHDA, CDR2 SQIVND (reference sequence). The CDR3 here is CASSIGDRDYGYTF. CDR3 nucleotide sequence: TGTGCCAGTAGTATAGGAGACAGGGACTATGGCTACACCTTC.

The chain uses TRBV19 and TRBJ2-3, with TRBD1 matching 8 bases. The CDR3 loop spans 14 amino acids. V lost 3 bases, J lost 4 bases, and 3 bases stayed unmatched. Per the germline V gene, CDR1 is LNHDA and CDR2 is SQIVND (reference sequence). The chain's CDR3 is CASSMETGADTQYF. The CDR3 coding sequence is TGTGCCAGTAGTATGGAGACAGGGGCAGATACGCAGTATTTT.

The chain employs TRBV4-1 and TRBJ2-1; D gene uncertain. Trimming pared 0 bases from V and 11 bases from J, leaving 17 bases between. Germline V gives CDR1 MGHRA, CDR2 YSYEKL. This CDR3 comprises 15 residues. CDR3 amino acids: CASSQDLSANRQQFF. The CDR3 DNA sequence: TGCGCCAGCAGCCAAGATCTGTCAGCGAACCGCCAGCAGTTCTTC.